Below, 32 T cell receptor beta chains from the same sample are listed, as sequenced in a study of somatic mutations in cytotoxic T cells in rheumatoid arthritis. Profiling relied on immunoSEQ multiplex PCR, and the TCRdb table lists in-frame clones only, not all of them. The sample includes 2,500 to 4,000 clones, 83% seen only once; the top ten take approximately 13%. Specimen: CD8+ T cells sorted from blood. These receptors were obtained from a woman between 50 and 59 years old with rheumatoid arthritis.

V usage is TRBV4-2 and J usage is TRBJ2-2, with 8 bases that match TRBD2. The CDR3 consists of 15 residues. CDR1 is LGHNA and CDR2 is YNFKEQ in the germline V gene. V was clipped by 0 bases and J by 7 bases; unmatched bases: 4. CDR3 in amino acids: CASSQELGTSGELFF. CDR3 sequence (DNA): TGTGCCAGCAGCCAAGAGCTGGGGACTAGCGGGGAGCTGTTTTTT.

The chain recombines TRBV28 with TRBJ2-7; 7 nucleotides align to TRBD2. The V gene's germline CDR1 is MDHEN and CDR2 SYDVKM. The CDR3 has 14 amino acids. J gave up 3 bases and V 5 bases, and 7 bases lay outside the gene matches. CDR3 in DNA: TGTGCCAGCAGTGGCGCGGGAGAGTTCTACGAGCAGTACTTC. Residues: CASSGAGEFYEQYF.

The rearrangement joins TRBV7-6 to TRBJ1-5; 9 nucleotides agree with TRBD1. Losses at the gene ends were 2 bases for V and 2 bases for J; bases not matched to a gene: 7. In germline, CDR1 is SGHVS, CDR2 FNYEAQ. CDR3 length: 17 residues. CDR3 region: CASSLTGGRSGNQPQHF. CDR3 nucleotides: TGTGCCAGCAGCTTAACAGGGGGCAGGTCGGGCAATCAGCCCCAGCATTTT.

V is TRBV7-2 and J is TRBJ2-7, with TRBD1 identical over 11 bases. CDR3 size: 14 residues. Trimming at V came to 4 bases and at J to 5 bases, leaving 4 bases not matched to a gene. Per germline, CDR1 SGHTA and CDR2 FQGNSA. The CDR3: CASSWTGGPDEQYF. CDR3 nucleotide sequence: TGTGCCAGCAGCTGGACAGGGGGCCCAGACGAGCAGTACTTC.

V and J are TRBV5-6 and TRBJ2-5; D is possibly TRBD2 (6 bases). The CDR3 covers 15 residues. Germline V gene data show CDR1 as SGHDT and CDR2 as YYEEEE. V was shortened by 3 bases and J by 5 bases, with 17 bases between the two germline ends. CDR3 nucleotides: TGTGCCAGCAGCTGGGGTCCAGAGGAGGGGGAGACCCAGTACTTC. Translation: CASSWGPEEGETQYF.

V gene TRBV5-1 combines with J gene TRBJ1-1, with no clear D. Germline CDR1 is SGHRS and CDR2 is YFSETQ. The CDR3 is made up of 16 amino acids. V was shortened by 0 bases and J by 2 bases, with 14 bases between the two germline ends. The CDR3 sequence is CASSLGGAPFNTEAFF. The CDR3 coding sequence is TGCGCCAGCAGCTTGGGAGGTGCGCCGTTCAACACTGAAGCTTTCTTT.

This clone was recorded only once. CDR3 DNA sequence: TGTGCCACCAGCGGGGAAAGGACAGATAAAAGCTCTGGGGCCAACGTCCTGACTTTC. As protein: CATSGERTDKSSGANVLTF. V is TRBV15 and J is TRBJ2-6; tentatively, D is TRBD1 (6 bases). V was clipped by 5 bases and J by 0 bases, with 20 bases between them. Germline CDR1 reads LNHNV; CDR2 reads YYDKDF (reference sequence). CDR3 length equals 19 residues.

This chain uses TRBV28 with TRBJ2-3; TRBD1 might be the D (6 bases). CDR1 and CDR2 from the germline V gene are MDHEN and SYDVKM. The CDR3 totals 16 residues. The V end lost 3 bases, the J end lost 2 bases, and 15 bases lay between the germline ends. CDR3 region: CASSFPTRDNTDTQYF. DNA for the CDR3: TGTGCCAGCAGTTTCCCCACCCGGGACAACACAGATACGCAGTATTTT.

The chain recombines TRBV6-5 with TRBJ2-7; D gene uncertain. Trimming pared 2 bases from V and 0 bases from J, leaving 8 bases between. Looked up from germline, CDR1 is MNHEY and CDR2 is SVGAGI. The CDR3 has 14 residues. CDR3 sequence: CASSYGRSSYEQYF. CDR3 in DNA: TGTGCCAGCAGTTACGGCAGAAGCTCCTACGAGCAGTACTTC.

The chain couples TRBV5-4 to TRBJ2-5, with D tentatively TRBD1 (5 bases). V gave up 4 bases and J gave up 1 base, with 14 bases separating them. The CDR3 runs 15 residues. Per the germline V gene, CDR1 is SGHNT and CDR2 is YYREEE (reference sequence). Here the CDR3 reads CASSRLRQFQETQYF. CDR3 nucleotide sequence: TGTGCCAGCAGCCGATTGAGACAGTTCCAAGAGACCCAGTACTTC.

The rearrangement uses TRBV27 and TRBJ2-1; 9 positions agree with TRBD2. Germline CDR1 MNHEY, CDR2 SMNVEV (reference sequence). The CDR3 extends over 15 amino acids. V was clipped by 5 bases and J by 3 bases; unmatched bases: 5. CDR3 nucleotides: TGTGCCAGCAGTCGGACTAGCGAGTTCTACAATGAGCAGTTCTTC. Amino acid sequence: CASSRTSEFYNEQFF.

The chain uses TRBV7-2 and TRBJ2-1; D is undetermined. V dropped 3 bases and J dropped 4 bases, with 4 bases sitting between them. The germline V gene has CDR1 SGHTA and CDR2 FQGNSA. This CDR3 contains 12 residues. The DNA of the CDR3 is TGTGCCAGCAGCTTTCTGTACAATGAGCAGTTCTTC. Protein: CASSFLYNEQFF.

The chain uses TRBV14 and TRBJ2-3; TRBD1 aligns across 8 bases. CDR1 and CDR2 from the germline V gene are SGHDN and FVKESK. Unmatched junction bases numbered 4, after V lost 5 bases and J lost 3 bases. The CDR3 is made up of 14 amino acids. The CDR3 DNA is TGTGCCAGCAGCACCACAGGGGGAACAGATACGCAGTATTTT. The encoded protein is CASSTTGGTDTQYF.

The chain couples TRBV4-1 to TRBJ2-7; D not resolved. The CDR3 runs 14 residues. Germline values: CDR1 MGHRA, CDR2 YSYEKL. Deletions cut 0 bases from V and 3 bases from J, with 9 bases between. The CDR3 reads CASSQEPEYYEQYF. The CDR3 bases are TGCGCCAGCAGCCAAGAACCAGAATACTACGAGCAGTACTTC.

This clone has a handful of counts. At one end, the junction sequence differs from germline, possibly due to a read error. The rearrangement joins TRBV7-7 to TRBJ2-2; 9 nucleotides line up with TRBD1. The CDR3 loop spans 15 amino acids. The V gene's germline CDR1 is SSHAT and CDR2 FNYEAQ (reference sequence). In nucleotides, the CDR3 is TGTGCTAGCAGCTTAAACAGGGGGCTGAACGGGGAGCTGTTTTTT. It specifies CASSLNRGLNGELFF. The variable domain in full, with the rest retrieved from reference TRBV7-7 and TRBJ2-2, is GAGVSQSPRYKVTKRGQDVTLRCDPISSHATLYWYQQALGQGPEFLTYFNYEAQPDKSGLPSDRFSAERPEGSISTLTIQRTEQRDSAMYRCASSLNRGLNGELFFGEGSRLTVL.

The chain is built from TRBV7-8 and TRBJ2-5; TRBD2 matches 14 bases. The J call may be mistaken, given a closer DNA end match to TRBJ2-7. Germline-derived CDR1 and CDR2 are SGHVS and FQNEAQ. The CDR3 totals 17 residues. CDR3 in DNA: TGTGCCAGCAGCTCCGGGACTAGCGGGAGTTGGTCCTACGAGCAGTACTTC. Its translation: CASSSGTSGSWSYEQYF.

J is TRBJ1-1 and V is TRBV14; TRBD1 agrees at 8 bases. Trimming took 3 bases from V and 8 from J; bases not matched to a gene: 2. The CDR3 contains 12 residues. CDR1 is SGHDN and CDR2 is FVKESK in the germline V gene. CDR3 amino acids: CASSQGTGEAFF. CDR3 DNA sequence: TGTGCCAGCAGCCAGGGGACAGGAGAAGCTTTCTTT.

The V call is TRBV28, the J call TRBJ2-5, with D tentatively TRBD1 (6 bases). Trimming left V 5 bases short and J 4 bases short, with 20 bases between. The CDR3 is made up of 16 amino acids. CDR1 MDHEN and CDR2 SYDVKM come from the germline V gene. Here the CDR3 reads CASSPTGLGRRETQYF. For the CDR3, the DNA is TGTGCCAGCAGTCCCACAGGGTTAGGGCGGCGAGAGACCCAGTACTTC.

The chain joins TRBV11-3 to TRBJ2-1; TRBD2 matches at 7 bases. Looked up from germline, CDR1 is SGHNT and CDR2 is YENEEA. The CDR3 is made up of 16 amino acids. V lost 6 bases and J lost 7; bases outside the gene matches: 15. Here the CDR3 reads CASSVQVAGVKNEQFF. CDR3 nucleotide sequence: TGTGCCAGCAGTGTCCAGGTGGCGGGAGTTAAAAATGAGCAGTTCTTC.

The sample holds one count of this clone. The V and J genes are TRBV30 and TRBJ2-7; 9 positions match TRBD1. CDR1 and CDR2 (germline): GTSNPN, SVGIG (reference sequence). The CDR3 totals 21 residues. Trimming cost V 0 bases and J 5 bases; bases outside gene matches: 26. CDR3 DNA sequence: TGTGCCTGGAGTGTCAGAGTGTGGCGGGACAGGGACCTCGGTTCCTTTGACGAGCAGTACTTC. Protein product: CAWSVRVWRDRDLGSFDEQYF.

The rearrangement joins TRBV7-9 to TRBJ2-3, with 9 bases lining up with TRBD2. Germline values: CDR1 SEHNR, CDR2 FQNEAQ (reference sequence). The trim removed 10 bases at V and 5 bases at J, leaving 4 bases unmatched. This CDR3 contains 12 residues. The CDR3 loop is CATILAGDTQYF. The CDR3 nucleotides read TGTGCCACTATACTAGCGGGAGATACGCAGTATTTT.

The gene calls are TRBV9 and TRBJ1-1; D uncertain. Germline CDR1 reads SGDLS; CDR2 reads YYNGEE. The CDR3 spans 10 residues. V was cut by 2 bases and J by 10 bases, with 6 bases left in between. The CDR3 loop is CASSVGGAFF. The CDR3 DNA sequence: TGTGCCAGCAGCGTCGGCGGAGCTTTCTTT.

This sequence joins TRBV25-1 and TRBJ2-1; D is uncertain. The CDR3 sequence is 12 residues long. V gave up 4 bases and J gave up 8 bases, with 9 bases separating them. Germline lookup yields CDR1 MGHDK and CDR2 SYGVNS. Written as DNA, the CDR3 is TGTGCCAGCAGTGTAGCTACCGATGAGCAGTTCTTC. It translates to CASSVATDEQFF.

The V call is TRBV28, the J call TRBJ2-5, with 14 bases identical to TRBD2. Germline values: CDR1 MDHEN, CDR2 SYDVKM. The CDR3 runs 16 residues. V shed 5 bases, J shed 3 bases, and the junction held 5 bases outside the gene matches. CDR3 coding DNA: TGTGCCAGCAGTGCCGGGACTAGCGGGAGTGAAGAGACCCAGTACTTC. Its translation: CASSAGTSGSEETQYF.

The J gene is TRBJ2-3, the V gene TRBV9; 7 bases are shared with TRBD1. There are 13 residues in the CDR3. The germline CDR1 and CDR2 sequences are SGDLS and YYNGEE. Trimming cost V 3 bases and J 3 bases; bases outside gene matches: 1. The CDR3 sequence is CASSATGTDTQYF. Written as DNA, the CDR3 is TGTGCCAGCAGCGCGACAGGGACAGATACGCAGTATTTT.

The V and J genes are TRBV28 and TRBJ2-1, with TRBD1 identical over 8 bases. Unmatched junction bases numbered 8, after V lost 6 bases and J lost 7 bases. The CDR3 runs 14 residues. CDR1 and CDR2 from the germline V gene are MDHEN and SYDVKM. CDR3 sequence: CASSPTGDRNEQFF. CDR3 nucleotide sequence: TGTGCCAGCAGCCCGACAGGGGACAGGAATGAGCAGTTCTTC.

There are a few counts of this clone. This chain uses TRBV28 with TRBJ2-7; D is possibly TRBD2 (5 bases). The CDR3 has 14 amino acids. Deletions cut 6 bases from V and 2 bases from J, with 14 bases between. CDR1 is MDHEN and CDR2 is SYDVKM in the germline V gene. In DNA, the CDR3 is TGTGCCAGCAGCAGGACTTTCCAAGCCTACGAGCAGTACTTC. Amino acid sequence: CASSRTFQAYEQYF.

This clone counts as large. This sequence joins TRBV2 and TRBJ2-1; tentative D call: TRBD2 (5 bases). CDR1 and CDR2 from the germline V gene are SNHLY and FYNNEI. This CDR3 spans 13 amino acids. The V end was cut by 5 bases, the J end by 4 bases, with 9 bases between. The chain's CDR3 is CASSWTLYNEQFF. The CDR3 DNA follows: TGTGCCAGCAGTTGGACTCTATACAATGAGCAGTTCTTC.

This clone was detected only once. The chain uses TRBV27 and TRBJ2-2; TRBD1 might be the D (6 bases). The CDR3 runs to 15 residues. Germline V gene sequence: CDR1 MNHEY, CDR2 SMNVEV (reference sequence). Trimming took off 6 bases at V and 0 bases at J, with 11 bases between the two ends. The CDR3 DNA follows: TGTGCCAGCAGAGGGGACATATCGAACACCGGGGAGCTGTTTTTT. Its translation: CASRGDISNTGELFF.

This clone occurred once. The chain uses TRBV7-9 and TRBJ2-7; tentative D call: TRBD1 (5 bases). The CDR3 covers 12 residues. Germline-derived CDR1 and CDR2 are SEHNR and FQNEAQ (reference sequence). The ends were cut back, 6 bases at V and 5 bases at J, with 11 bases in the middle. CDR3: CASSPGYNEQYF. CDR3 in DNA: TGTGCCAGCAGTCCAGGGTACAACGAGCAGTACTTC.

This clone was counted a single time. The genes are TRBV16 and TRBJ2-1, with D maybe TRBD2 (5 bases). Looked up from germline, CDR1 is KGHSY and CDR2 is FQNENV. Trimming removed 8 bases from V and 0 bases from J, with 11 bases in between. The CDR3 extends over 14 amino acids. The CDR3 is CASSRGSSYNEQFF. CDR3 nucleotides: TGTGCCAGCTCCCGAGGGTCCTCCTACAATGAGCAGTTCTTC.

This CDR3 is CASSFRLAGSYEQYF. CDR3 bases: TGTGCCAGCAGCTTTCGACTAGCGGGATCCTACGAGCAGTACTTC. The chain employs TRBV5-5 and TRBJ2-7; 11 bases match TRBD2. The germline CDR1 and CDR2 sequences are SGHKS and YYEKEE (reference sequence). The length of the CDR3 is 15 residues. Trimming cost V 2 bases and J 1 base; bases outside gene matches: 2.